The 13 T cell receptor beta chains below all came from one sample that was sequenced in a study of vaccination and CD4 T cells after COVID-19. Stated treatment: roughly 11-day PBMC culture with coronavirus spike peptide pools or control peptides (ViraFEST assay). With the Oncomine TCR Beta short-read assay, DNA from cultured CD4+ T cells was sequenced. MiXCR was run by TCRdb on the PCR reads, yielding one entry per CDR3 protein. The data hold approximately 9,000 distinct CDR3 sequences, with 55% to 75% observed a single time. These receptors' antigens are unknown. Sequenced material: CD4+ T cells from blood, cultured in vitro. These receptors were obtained from a human donor who had recovered from COVID-19.

The V and J genes are TRBV5-1 and TRBJ1-5; the D is unclear. Trimming left V 0 bases short and J 4 bases short, with 11 bases between. CDR3 length: 15 residues. Germline values: CDR1 SGHRS, CDR2 YFSETQ. The CDR3 region is CASSLGSSGNQPQHF. The DNA for the CDR3 is TGCGCCAGCAGCTTGGGTTCCTCGGGGAATCAGCCCCAGCATTTT.

The chain uses TRBV6-2 or TRBV6-3 and TRBJ1-2; D unclear. Trimming removed 6 bases at V and 8 bases at J, with 13 bases between. CDR3 size: 12 residues. The germline gives CDR1 MNHEY, CDR2 SVGEGT. The CDR3, as DNA: TGTGCCAGCAGCCCTACGGGTTACGGCTACACCTTC. It translates to CASSPTGYGYTF.

The chain carries TRBV10-3 and TRBJ2-7; TRBD1 is a possible D gene (6 bases). The CDR3 sequence is 15 residues long. Germline-derived CDR1 and CDR2 are ENHRY and SYGVKD. Trimming removed 0 bases from V and 0 bases from J, with 9 bases in between. CDR3 in amino acids: CAISESRQVSYEQYF. The CDR3 coding sequence is TGTGCCATCAGTGAGTCGAGACAGGTCTCCTACGAGCAGTACTTC.

This clonotype was counted between two and nine times. V gene TRBV7-2 combines with J gene TRBJ1-6, with D tentatively TRBD1 (5 bases). Trimming removed 2 bases from V and 10 bases from J, with 9 bases in between. Germline assignment: CDR1 SGHTA and CDR2 FQGNSA. The CDR3 has 13 residues. The CDR3 loop is CASSLQGGSPLHF. The CDR3 nucleotides are TGTGCCAGCAGCTTACAGGGCGGCTCACCCCTCCACTTT.

V and J are TRBV27 and TRBJ1-2; 8 nucleotides agree with TRBD1. The CDR3 length is 15 residues. V dropped 6 bases and J dropped 5; count of bases not matched to a gene: 11. The germline V gene encodes CDR1 MNHEY and CDR2 SMNVEV (reference sequence). Here the CDR3 reads CASRQAGQVGYGYTF. CDR3 DNA sequence: TGTGCCAGCAGGCAAGCGGGACAGGTGGGGTATGGCTACACCTTC.

This clonotype was detected once. The V gene is TRBV7-2, the J gene TRBJ1-2; 8 nucleotides line up with TRBD1. The CDR3 is 14 amino acids. With 5 bases clipped from V and 7 bases from J, the junction kept 9 bases outside the gene matches. Per germline, CDR1 SGHTA and CDR2 FQGNSA. The CDR3: CASSPQQGGLGYTF. The CDR3 DNA sequence: TGTGCCAGCAGCCCCCAACAGGGGGGCCTTGGCTACACCTTC.

This clonotype was observed a few times. V gene TRBV12-3 or TRBV12-4 combines with J gene TRBJ2-7; D gene ambiguous. V shed 10 bases and J shed 2 bases, with 12 bases lying between them. The CDR3 covers 12 residues. The CDR3 nucleotides read TGTGCCATCCGGACGGAGACCTACGAGCAGTACTTC. It translates to CAIRTETYEQYF.

This chain joins TRBV7-2 and TRBJ1-5, with TRBD1 matching 7 bases. This CDR3 region has 14 residues. Germline trimming cut 3 bases from V and 9 bases from J; bases unmatched to any gene: 8. CDR1 is SGHTA and CDR2 is FQGNSA in the germline V gene. CDR3 sequence reads: CASSFTGAWVPQHF. The DNA for the CDR3 is TGTGCCAGCAGCTTCACAGGGGCTTGGGTGCCCCAGCATTTT.

The chain is built from TRBV7-2 and TRBJ1-2; D is unclear. Germline lookup yields CDR1 SGHTA and CDR2 FQGNSA. This CDR3 comprises 13 residues. V was clipped by 5 bases and J by 8 bases, with 15 bases between them. CDR3 loop: CASSEGGYRGYTF. CDR3 sequence (DNA): TGTGCCAGCAGCGAGGGAGGGTATCGAGGCTACACCTTC.

This clonotype appeared once. V and J are TRBV12-3 or TRBV12-4 and TRBJ1-6; no firm D call. The CDR3 spans 15 residues. Trimming stripped 6 bases from V and 5 bases from J, with 14 bases between. This CDR3 reads CASSSNDIHNSPLHF. CDR3 DNA: TGTGCCAGCAGCTCGAACGACATTCATAATTCACCCCTCCACTTT.

This sequence joins TRBV9 and TRBJ1-6; D remains ambiguous. The CDR3 consists of 15 residues. V was pared by 6 bases and J by 7 bases, with 17 bases between. CDR1 is SGDLS, CDR2 YYNGEE, per germline. CDR3 DNA: TGTGCCAGCAAAGGCCCCTCTGGGGAAAATTCACCCCTCCACTTT. Its translation is CASKGPSGENSPLHF.

About this clonotype: The germline gene is not matched at one end of the junction; a read error may be the cause. The chain links TRBV6-2 or TRBV6-3 to TRBJ1-2, with unresolved D. The CDR3 spans 15 residues. Germline CDR1 reads MNHEY; CDR2 reads SVGEGT. CDR3 in amino acids: CASRPPETRYYGFTF. The DNA for the CDR3 is TGTGCCAGCAGACCGCCCGAAACAAGGTACTATGGCTTCACCTTC.

V is TRBV12-3 or TRBV12-4 and J is TRBJ1-5; D unclear. The CDR3 runs 13 residues. Trimming cost V 8 bases and J 2 bases, with 10 bases left between them. Here the CDR3 reads CASAIVGNQPQHF. CDR3 DNA sequence: TGTGCCAGCGCAATAGTGGGCAATCAGCCCCAGCATTTT.